This T cell receptor (beta chain) derives from a study of technical replicates of blood from several donors. This clone has just one count. J was trimmed by 1 base and V by 3 bases; bases with no gene match: 6. Germline CDR1 and CDR2: GTSNPN and SVGIG (reference sequence). This CDR3 has 15 amino acids. Here immunoSEQ multiplex PCR was the method, and the copy in TCRdb shows in-frame clones only, minus some. The sample lists under 65,000 clones; roughly 90% were seen once. The origin of this receptor is a human donor in good health. Some clones in this sample may be carry-over from other donors' samples. The chain employs TRBV30 and TRBJ1-3, with 7 positions matching TRBD1. Sequencing was done on a sample of PBMCs. CDR3 region: CAWSLGGLSGNTIYF. The CDR3 DNA sequence: TGTGCCTGGAGCTTAGGGGGCTTATCTGGAAACACCATATATTTT.